This T cell receptor (beta chain) was obtained from a study of cytomegalovirus exposure and HLA in healthy donors (dated by TCRdb to the late 2010s). Study-level background: According to a later analysis, one platform produced both the roughly 130 validation repertoires and the 730 or so repertoires of the first cohort. The aim of the study was to test whether cataloging public T cell receptors could identify signatures of past pathogen exposure. Along with the roughly 610-subject first cohort, a separate validation cohort of about 110 different subjects was used. To predict cytomegalovirus infection status, the study brought together high-throughput TCR immunosequencing, statistical association of individual TCRs with disease status, and machine learning. Broad study findings and their caveats: Of the cluster scores, 85% to 95% were above 0 in a later analysis, which found that TCRs clustered in the first cohort also tended to co-occur in the 95 to 150 validation repertoires. According to the authors, the approach could potentially be generalized to other disease states and immunological phenotypes. Cytomegalovirus status was reported to be diagnosed by the classifier with high specificity and sensitivity in both the original and validation cohorts. In vitro tests confirmed that a few of the cytomegalovirus-associated TCR beta chains recognize cytomegalovirus antigens. A later analysis had no HLA typing for the validation cohort, so co-occurrence there was scored across all 130 or so repertoires. The study gave a list of about 150 TCR beta chains associated with cytomegalovirus. Most TCR sequences were observed very rarely across donors, whereas some public TCRs were present in many individuals.

Libraries were built with the immunoSEQ multiplex PCR assay. Per the authors' processing: A statistical classification framework was developed to diagnose cytomegalovirus status using the catalog of TCR beta chain sequences. The table comes from immuneACCESS by way of TCRdb, which keeps in-frame sequences with V and J called. Part of the clones is missing from these tables; in studies checked, under half for an unresolved V gene and the rest for unknown reasons. D and trimming come from the DNA, and the V and J calls and clone size come from that table. The table for this sample lists about 330,000 clones; approximately 90% of them were counted only once. Together, the top ten hold around 0.8% of the sample. Reading the germline V gene (reference sequence) gives CDR1 SEHNR and CDR2 FQNEAQ. Trimmed from V: 5 bases; trimmed from J: 8 bases; junction bases lacking a gene match: 11. The CDR3 runs 15 amino acids, cysteine and phenylalanine included. Only the CDR3 DNA stays, 45 bases, in frame from base 1.

Donors formed part of the validation cohort, which comprised 120 or so subjects and was distinct from the first cohort of several hundred subjects. Points on this clone: Its antigen is not yet known. No much larger clone exists at a distance of one base, and base qualities are not known.

The chain employs TRBV7-9 and TRBJ2-3; 9 nucleotides in the junction match TRBD1. The sequencing sample was made of PBMCs. The sequence derives from a woman between 18 and 30 years old in good health and CMV-seronegative. The CDR3 has the sequence CASSPRTGEWGTQYF. In nucleotide form, the sequence is TGTGCCAGCAGCCCCCGGACAGGGGAGTGGGGTACGCAGTATTTT.